This T cell receptor beta chain derives from a study of cytotoxic CD8 clonotypes in ibrutinib-treated CLL. On the study more broadly: Responses: some 25 partial, 2 complete; after median around 68 months, about 14 stayed remitted, approximately twelve progressed. Study conclusions and caveats: Starting clonality was above that of age-matched healthy donors and tracked circulating CD8+ T-cell counts.

Germline loops: CDR1 SEHNR, CDR2 FQNEAQ (reference sequence). The ends lost 5 bases at V and 3 bases at J; junction bases unmatched: 8. This CDR3 comprises 16 residues. Data came from immunoSEQ multiplex PCR; TCRdb stores just in-frame clones and leaves some out. The sample contains roughly 220,000 clones, roughly 73% of which appear only once. To note about this clone: What it binds is not known.

The TCR was taken from a human donor with chronic lymphocytic leukemia. This specimen consisted of PBMCs, obtained after 12 months of ibrutinib treatment. V and J are TRBV7-9 and TRBJ2-1; 9 nucleotides agree with TRBD2. The CDR3 sequence is CASSPQPSGNYNEQFF. Written as DNA, the CDR3 is TGTGCCAGCAGCCCTCAACCTAGCGGGAACTACAATGAGCAGTTCTTC.